This entry lists 9 T cell receptor beta chains sequenced from one sample in a study of T cells in Graves' hyperthyroidism and ophthalmopathy. TCR beta CDR3 regions were amplified from RNA. HTBI primers were employed in a first-round RT-PCR of the TCR CDR3. TCRdb reprocessed the multiplex PCR reads via MiXCR and lists one record per CDR3 protein. The sample holds 500,000 to 650,000 distinct CDR3 sequences, 46% seen once. Sequenced: peripheral blood or thyroid tissue (not recorded which). These receptor sequences come from an adult woman with Graves' disease, either hyperthyroidism or ophthalmopathy (not recorded which).

This clonotype was observed at least ten times. This sequence joins TRBV29-1 and TRBJ1-2; D is perhaps TRBD1 (5 bases). Germline values: CDR1 SQVTM, CDR2 ANQGSEA. This CDR3 spans 14 amino acids. Trimming took 0 bases from V and 8 from J, leaving 16 bases between them. This CDR3 reads CSVEDHTGTGGYTF. The CDR3 DNA follows: TGCAGCGTTGAAGATCACACCGGGACCGGGGGCTACACCTTC.

This clonotype was recorded at least ten times. This chain connects TRBV25-1 to TRBJ1-1; a possible D gene is TRBD1 (6 bases). The CDR3 length is 15 residues. V shed 1 base and J shed 1 base, with 10 bases lying between them. Per the germline V gene, CDR1 is MGHDK and CDR2 is SYGVNS. In nucleotides, the CDR3 is TGTGCCAGCAGTGAATCCCTGACAGGGAACACTGAAGCTTTCTTT. Translation gives CASSESLTGNTEAFF.

A single count supports this clonotype. This sequence joins TRBV20-1 and TRBJ1-1, with D hard to call. Trimming left V 3 bases short and J 1 base short, with 6 bases between. Germline loops: CDR1 DFQATT, CDR2 SNEGSKA (reference sequence). This CDR3 has 12 amino acids. DNA of the CDR3: TGCAGTGCTAGCTTGAGGAACACTGAAGCTTTCTTT. This codes for CSASLRNTEAFF.

This clonotype was detected ten times or more. The chain has TRBV6-5 and TRBJ1-2, with TRBD1 matching 7 bases. CDR1 and CDR2 (germline): MNHEY, SVGAGI. V was pared by 6 bases and J by 7 bases, with 8 bases of the junction left unmatched. This CDR3 has 13 residues. CDR3 DNA sequence: TGTGCCAGCAGGGGAACAGGGGTGGGTGGCTACACCTTC. It encodes CASRGTGVGGYTF.

In its sample, this clonotype was seen many times. The CDR3 sequence is CASSDISGRWETQYF. For the CDR3, the DNA is TGTGCCAGCAGTGATATCAGCGGGAGGTGGGAGACCCAGTACTTC. The chain employs TRBV25-1 and TRBJ2-5; 9 bases align to TRBD2. The V gene end was trimmed by 3 bases and the J gene end by 5 bases; junction bases not matched to a gene: 7. The CDR3 has 15 residues. Germline V gene lookup returns CDR1 MGHDK and CDR2 SYGVNS.

This clonotype came up many times. This rearrangement joins TRBV7-2 to TRBJ1-1; D not resolved. Germline lookup yields CDR1 SGHTA and CDR2 FQGNSA. This CDR3 has 16 amino acids. V was cut by 1 base and J by 1 base, with 13 bases left in between. The CDR3 DNA follows: TGTGCCAGCAGCTTAGTGGCGGCAGTGGGGAACACTGAAGCTTTCTTT. Translation: CASSLVAAVGNTEAFF.

CDR3 bases: TGTGCCAGCAGGGGACAGGGTTTTGGCACTGAAGCTTTCTTT. Protein: CASRGQGFGTEAFF. V is TRBV2 and J is TRBJ1-1, with 9 bases lining up with TRBD1. Germline V gives CDR1 SNHLY, CDR2 FYNNEI. With 6 bases clipped from V and 4 bases from J, the junction kept 6 bases outside the gene matches. This CDR3 is built from 14 residues.

The chain uses TRBV20-1 and TRBJ1-4; TRBD1 matches at 10 bases. The CDR3 runs to 14 residues. With V trimmed by 3 bases and J by 6 bases, 4 bases remained unmatched. The germline gives CDR1 DFQATT, CDR2 SNEGSKA (reference sequence). Here the CDR3 DNA reads TGCAGTGCTAGGTGGGGGACAGGGGATGAAAAACTGTTTTTT. This sequence encodes CSARWGTGDEKLFF.

On this clonotype: This may be a read error, as it is one base from a much larger clone. This is likely a read error, given that the CDR3 carries no conserved phenylalanine or tryptophan at its end. V is TRBV28 and J is TRBJ2-2; D possibly corresponds to TRBD1 (6 bases). This CDR3 contains 12 residues. Per the germline V gene, CDR1 is MDHEN and CDR2 is SYDVKM. The ends were cut back, 6 bases at V and 8 bases at J, with 10 bases in the middle. This CDR3 reads CASSFRGGELFS. The CDR3 region has the DNA TGTGCCAGCAGCTTCAGGGGTGGGGAGCTGTTTTCT.